Following are 8 T cell receptor beta chains from one sample sequenced in a study of Ad26.COV2.S vaccination and SARS-CoV-2 variants. Sample treatment: some 20 received Ad26.COV2.S at low or high dose, single or two shots; about 5 received placebo; per-sample allocation not given. Specimen acquisition occurred on day 63 following the initial vaccine or placebo injection. Method: immunoSEQ multiplex PCR; TCRdb's copy keeps in-frame clones and lacks some. This sample has 300,000 to 400,000 clones; 88% occur once, and the top ten carry 6.4%. The input for sequencing was peripheral blood, taken in a trial of Ad26.COV2.S vaccine versus placebo. These receptors were collected from a person aged 18-65 years who received the Ad26.COV2.S COVID-19 vaccine or a placebo.

This clone occurred a few times. This sequence joins TRBV2 and TRBJ2-4, with D perhaps matching TRBD1 (5 bases). Deletions cut 1 base from V and 8 bases from J, with 9 bases between. Germline CDR1 and CDR2: SNHLY and FYNNEI. This CDR3 has 13 residues. CDR3 in amino acids: CASSEGEGDIQYF. Written as DNA, the CDR3 is TGTGCCAGCAGTGAAGGGGAAGGGGACATTCAGTACTTC.

This clone was recorded a few times. The chain carries TRBV5-1 and TRBJ2-2, with D maybe TRBD2 (5 bases). V gave up 6 bases and J gave up 2 bases, with 20 bases separating them. Germline CDR1 is SGHRS and CDR2 is YFSETQ. The CDR3 totals 17 residues. The CDR3 here is CASTSGHVRRNTGELFF. The CDR3 DNA reads as TGCGCCAGCACCAGCGGCCACGTTAGGCGAAACACCGGGGAGCTGTTTTTT.

The genes are TRBV7-3 and TRBJ2-3, with 7 nucleotides matching TRBD2. CDR3 length equals 16 residues. Germline loops: CDR1 SGHTA, CDR2 FQGTGA. V dropped 5 bases and J dropped 2; count of bases not matched to a gene: 10. CDR3 sequence reads: CASSPPGTTLTDTQYF. In nucleotides, the CDR3 is TGTGCCAGCAGCCCTCCCGGGACTACCCTCACAGATACGCAGTATTTT.

The chain employs TRBV5-8 and TRBJ2-3; 10 bases align to TRBD1. The germline V gene encodes CDR1 SGHTS and CDR2 YDEGEE. V lost 0 bases to trimming and J lost 3 bases; unmatched junction nucleotides: 13. The CDR3 covers 19 residues. CDR3 DNA sequence: TGTGCCAGCAGCTTGGGGGTCAGTTGGGACAGGGGTGTTACAGATACGCAGTATTTT. It yields the protein CASSLGVSWDRGVTDTQYF. The complete variable domain, with remaining parts taken from reference TRBV5-8 and TRBJ2-3, reads EAGVTQSPTHLIKTRGQQATLRCSPISGHTSVYWYQQALGLGLQFLLWYDEGEERNRGNFPPRFSGRQFPNYSSELNVNALELEDSALYLCASSLGVSWDRGVTDTQYFGPGTRLTVL.

This chain links TRBV4-3 with TRBJ1-3, with D possibly being TRBD1 (6 bases). The CDR3 extends over 14 amino acids. Germline CDR1 LGHNA, CDR2 YSLEER. Trimming cost V 4 bases and J 3 bases, with 10 bases left between them. The CDR3 is CASSRGDIGNTIYF. The CDR3 bases are TGCGCCAGCAGCCGAGGGGACATTGGAAACACCATATATTTT.

The DNA for the CDR3 is TGTGCCAGCAGCCAAGCAGAGGTTATGAACACTGAAGCTTTCTTT. Protein product: CASSQAEVMNTEAFF. The rearrangement uses TRBV3-1 (or the pseudogene TRBV3-2) and TRBJ1-1; no clear D gene. V was trimmed by 1 base and J by 0 bases, leaving 9 bases between them. Germline V CDR1 and CDR2: LGHDT, YNNKEL (reference sequence). The CDR3 totals 15 residues.

The chain joins TRBV9 to TRBJ2-5, with D perhaps TRBD2 (6 bases). The CDR3 is made up of 14 amino acids. Germline values: CDR1 SGDLS, CDR2 YYNGEE. V lost 4 bases and J lost 1, with 11 bases in between. CDR3 sequence reads: CASSTGLIQETQYF. Written as DNA, the CDR3 is TGTGCCAGCAGCACAGGACTAATCCAAGAGACCCAGTACTTC.

CDR3: CASSLDRAGYTF. The DNA for the CDR3 is TGTGCCAGCAGCTTAGACAGGGCTGGCTACACCTTC. The gene calls are TRBV7-9 and TRBJ1-2, with D maybe TRBD1 (6 bases). The CDR3 loop spans 12 amino acids. V shed 1 base and J shed 7 bases, with 7 bases lying between them. Germline V gene lookup returns CDR1 SEHNR and CDR2 FQNEAQ (reference sequence).